The T cell receptor (beta chain) under discussion was sequenced for a study of T cells in Graves' hyperthyroidism and ophthalmopathy. Using RNA transcripts as the source, TCR beta CDR3 regions were amplified. A set of HTBI primers served as the primers for a first-round RT-PCR of the TCR CDR3. TCRdb reprocessed the multiplex PCR reads with MiXCR, giving one entry per CDR3 protein. This sample has some 550,000 distinct CDR3 sequences; approximately 15% occur once, and the top ten carry around 3.5%. V lost 6 bases and J lost 5; bases outside the gene matches: 16. The CDR3 has 15 amino acids. The germline V gene has CDR1 GTSNPN and CDR2 SVGIG (reference sequence). This clonotype has at least ten counts.

Sequenced material: blood. The receptor was derived from a woman in her thirties or forties with Graves' ophthalmopathy. The rearrangement links TRBV30 to TRBJ2-7; 7 bases line up with TRBD1. DNA for the CDR3: TGTGCCTGCATGTCTAAGGCAGGGGGTCTCAACGAGCAGTACTTC. Translation gives CACMSKAGGLNEQYF.